One and the same sample provided the 5 T cell receptor beta chains below, sequenced in a study of a mutant IDH1 vaccine in newly diagnosed glioma. Their antigen targets remain unknown. Documented time point: week 35, safety follow-up. One vaccine dose held 300 ug of mutant IDH1 20-mer peptide and came with topical imiquimod. Generated by immunoSEQ multiplex PCR, the TCRdb table keeps only in-frame clones and is missing some. The sample contains around 50,000 clones, roughly 80% of which appear only once. This material consisted of PBMCs, taken from a glioma patient whose treatment included an IDH1 peptide vaccine. These receptors all come from a woman younger than 30 with glioma.

This clone was detected only once. V and J are TRBV9 and TRBJ2-6; possible D gene TRBD1, 6 bases. Germline CDR1 is SGDLS and CDR2 is YYNGEE. The CDR3 totals 15 residues. V was trimmed by 0 bases and J by 2 bases, leaving 6 bases between them. The CDR3 protein is CASSVAGAGANVLTF. CDR3 DNA: TGTGCCAGCAGCGTAGCAGGGGCTGGGGCCAACGTCCTGACTTTC. Filled out from reference TRBV9 and TRBJ2-6, the complete variable domain reads DSGVTQTPKHLITATGQRVTLRCSPRSGDLSVYWYQQSLDQGLQFLIQYYNGEERAKGNILERFSAQQFPDLHSELNLSSLELGDSALYFCASSVAGAGANVLTFGAGSRLTVL.

The V gene is TRBV7-9, the J gene TRBJ1-1; perhaps TRBD1 as D (5 bases). Germline V gene sequence: CDR1 SEHNR, CDR2 FQNEAQ (reference sequence). The CDR3 totals 15 residues. Trimming pared 4 bases from V and 4 bases from J, leaving 16 bases between. CDR3 residues: CASSWKDQGGTEAFF. The DNA for the CDR3 is TGTGCCAGCAGCTGGAAAGACCAGGGAGGCACTGAAGCTTTCTTT.

The CDR3, as DNA: TGTGCCAGTAGTATCGGGGGACCTTACTCTGGAAACACCATATATTTT. Amino acids: CASSIGGPYSGNTIYF. The V gene is TRBV19, the J gene TRBJ1-3; possible D gene TRBD1, 5 bases. V lost 3 bases to trimming and J lost 0 bases, with 12 bases between them. CDR1 and CDR2 (germline): LNHDA, SQIVND (reference sequence). This CDR3 has 16 amino acids.

The chain recombines TRBV11-2 with TRBJ2-6; D is ambiguous. The CDR3 runs 18 residues. Trimming removed 5 bases from V and 0 bases from J, with 17 bases in between. Germline V gives CDR1 SGHAT, CDR2 FQNNGV. CDR3 loop: CASSPRRNGYSGANVLTF. The CDR3 DNA follows: TGTGCCAGCAGCCCCCGGAGAAACGGTTACTCTGGGGCCAACGTCCTGACTTTC.

V and J are TRBV2 and TRBJ2-4; 10 bases line up with TRBD1. V shed 11 bases and J 14 bases; nucleotides not matched to a gene: 6. The CDR3 is 10 residues long. CDR1 and CDR2 (germline): SNHLY, FYNNEI. CDR3 in DNA: TGTGCCGTCGGGACAGGGGACGAGTACTTC. This codes for CAVGTGDEYF.